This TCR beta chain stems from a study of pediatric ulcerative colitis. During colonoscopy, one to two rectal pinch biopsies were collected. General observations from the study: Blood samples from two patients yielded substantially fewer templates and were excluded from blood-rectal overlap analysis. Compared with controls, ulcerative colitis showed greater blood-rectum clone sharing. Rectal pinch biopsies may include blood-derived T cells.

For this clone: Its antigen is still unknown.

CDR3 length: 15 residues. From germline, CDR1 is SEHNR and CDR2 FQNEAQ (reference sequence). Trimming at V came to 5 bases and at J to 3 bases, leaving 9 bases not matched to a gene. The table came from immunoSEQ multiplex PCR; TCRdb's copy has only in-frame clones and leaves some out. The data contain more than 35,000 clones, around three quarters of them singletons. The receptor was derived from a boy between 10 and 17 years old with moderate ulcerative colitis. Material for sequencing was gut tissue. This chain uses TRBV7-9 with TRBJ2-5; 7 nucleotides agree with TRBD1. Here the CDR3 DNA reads TGTGCCAGCAGCCCCCCGGGACAGTGGAAAGAGACCCAGTACTTC. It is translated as CASSPPGQWKETQYF.